This T cell receptor (beta chain) was sequenced in a study of T cells in Graves' hyperthyroidism and ophthalmopathy. This clonotype was recorded a few times. RNA transcripts provided the source from which TCR beta CDR3 regions were amplified. Primed by the HTBI set, a first-round RT-PCR was run on the TCR CDR3. In TCRdb, the multiplex PCR reads were re-called with MiXCR into one record per CDR3 protein. This table holds more than 500,000 distinct CDR3 sequences, around 16% found once. The V end lost 9 bases, the J end lost 5 bases, and 17 bases lay between the germline ends. The CDR3 extends over 14 amino acids.

This receptor was obtained from a woman in her twenties or thirties with Graves' hyperthyroidism. The chain links TRBV12-3 or TRBV12-4 to TRBJ1-5, with D maybe TRBD1 (6 bases). The sample comprised blood. CDR3 amino acids: CASHGGGPDQPQHF. In DNA form, the CDR3 reads TGTGCCAGTCATGGGGGGGGGCCGGATCAGCCCCAGCATTTT.